The 21 T cell receptor beta chains listed next were all sequenced from one sample in a study of T cells in narcolepsy (dated by TCRdb to 2016 to 2018). Libraries were built with the immunoSEQ multiplex PCR assay. Held by TCRdb, this immuneACCESS table contains in-frame sequences only and omits some clones. Under half of the omission traces to an unresolved V gene where checked; the cause of the rest is unknown. Here the sample has about 35,000 clones; 75% to 90% occur a single time. The ten largest clones represent roughly 0.79% of the sample. Sequencing was carried out using CD45RA- memory CD4+ T cells from PBMCs. Read against the paper, the sample's cell subset or site label means: memory T cells sorted ex vivo from peripheral blood. All receptors come from a human donor with narcolepsy.

The chain has TRBV7-8 and TRBJ2-2, with 9 bases matching TRBD2. Germline V gives CDR1 SGHVS, CDR2 FQNEAQ. This CDR3 region has 16 residues. Trimming removed 3 bases from V and 5 bases from J; junction bases left unmatched: 7. This chain's CDR3 is CASSFGGRARTGELFF. CDR3 nucleotides: TGTGCCAGCAGCTTCGGCGGGAGGGCAAGAACCGGGGAGCTGTTTTTT.

The chain employs TRBV5-1 and TRBJ2-1; a weak D match, TRBD2 (5 bases). The V gene lost 0 bases and the J gene lost 9 bases, with 10 bases spanning the gap. Germline V gene lookup returns CDR1 SGHRS and CDR2 YFSETQ. This CDR3 has 13 amino acids. DNA for the CDR3: TGCGCCAGCAGCTTGGCCCTAGAGGGTGAGCAGTTCTTC. Translating gives CASSLALEGEQFF.

The chain couples TRBV19 to TRBJ2-3; 10 positions agree with TRBD2. CDR1 and CDR2 (germline): LNHDA, SQIVND (reference sequence). CDR3 length: 17 amino acids. The V and J ends lost 1 base and 5 bases, in that order; junction bases with no gene match: 9. The CDR3 nucleotides read TGTGCCAGTAGTATAGGCCGACTAGCGGGCTCGGGAGATACGCAGTATTTT. Translating it yields CASSIGRLAGSGDTQYF.

The rearrangement joins TRBV6-5 to TRBJ1-2; 8 nucleotides match TRBD1. Germline CDR1 reads MNHEY; CDR2 reads SVGAGI. J gave up 4 bases and V 6 bases, and 7 bases lay outside the gene matches. The CDR3 is 14 amino acids. Here the CDR3 DNA reads TGTGCCAGCAGGTACAGGGGGTCCGGCTATGGCTACACCTTC. This encodes CASRYRGSGYGYTF.

As DNA, the CDR3 is TGTGTCTGTGGGGGCAGCAATCAGCCCCAGCATTTT. It encodes CVCGGSNQPQHF. This chain uses TRBV28 with TRBJ1-5; a weak D match, TRBD1 (6 bases). CDR3 length: 12 amino acids. Per the germline V gene, CDR1 is MDHEN and CDR2 is SYDVKM. The full variable domain, rest sourced from reference TRBV28 and TRBJ1-5, is DVKVTQSSRYLVKRTGEKVFLECVQDMDHENMFWYRQDPGLGLRLIYFSYDVKMKEKGDIPEGYSVSREKKERFSLILESASTNQTSMYLCVCGGSNQPQHFGDGTRLSIL.

The rearrangement joins TRBV14 to TRBJ2-1; D is tentatively TRBD1 or TRBD2 (5 bases each). This CDR3 comprises 14 residues. Germline-derived CDR1 and CDR2 are SGHDN and FVKESK. Trimming pared 3 bases from V and 5 bases from J, leaving 11 bases between. CDR3 DNA: TGTGCCAGCAGCCATTTCGGGACCAACAATGAGCAGTTCTTC. Translating it yields CASSHFGTNNEQFF. Full variable domain (rest looked up from reference TRBV14 and TRBJ2-1): EAGVTQFPSHSVIEKGQTVTLRCDPISGHDNLYWYRRVMGKEIKFLLHFVKESKQDESGMPNNRFLAERTGGTYSTLKVQPAELEDSGVYFCASSHFGTNNEQFFGPGTRLTVL.

A word on this clone: A junction boundary mismatches the germline segment, possibly from a read error. This chain joins TRBV4-1 and TRBJ2-7; 11 bases are a match to TRBD2. In germline, CDR1 is MGHRA, CDR2 YSYEKL. This CDR3 is 13 amino acids long. The CDR3: CASSLSGGAAPYF. The CDR3, as DNA: TGTGCCAGCAGCCTTAGCGGGGGGGCCGCGCCTTACTTC.

The chain carries TRBV4-1 and TRBJ2-5; 13 bases are a match to TRBD2. The J call is uncertain, as TRBJ2-7 better fits the DNA end. The CDR3 contains 19 residues. Germline V gene sequence: CDR1 MGHRA, CDR2 YSYEKL. The CDR3 DNA follows: TGCGCCAGCAGCCAAGATCTACTAGCGGGAGGGCCAGCGGGCTACGAGCAGTACTTC. Translation gives CASSQDLLAGGPAGYEQYF.

This clone appeared once. This chain links TRBV19 with TRBJ2-3; D is perhaps TRBD2 (5 bases). The CDR3 extends over 15 amino acids. Looked up from germline, CDR1 is LNHDA and CDR2 is SQIVND (reference sequence). The V end lost 7 bases, the J end lost 5 bases, and 19 bases lay between the germline ends. Written as DNA, the CDR3 is TGTGCCAGTAAAGGGAGCCGCCGGGTGGTAGATACGCAGTATTTT. It specifies CASKGSRRVVDTQYF.

Only a few counts were recorded for this clone. In DNA form, the CDR3 reads TGCGCCAGCAGCGCTAGGACGGGACCCTACGAGCAGTACTTC. Its protein product is CASSARTGPYEQYF. The rearrangement uses TRBV4-3 and TRBJ2-7; D may be TRBD1 or TRBD2 (5 bases each). Trimming shortened V by 5 bases and J by 2 bases, and 13 bases separated the two germline ends. Germline CDR1 reads LGHNA; CDR2 reads YSLEER. This CDR3 is built from 14 residues.

V and J are TRBV2 and TRBJ2-1, with TRBD2 identical over 14 bases. The CDR3 covers 16 residues. Germline values: CDR1 SNHLY, CDR2 FYNNEI. V dropped 3 bases and J dropped 11; count of bases not matched to a gene: 9. CDR3 sequence (DNA): TGTGCCAGCAGTGAGTTGGGACTAGCGGGGGCCAACCAGCAGTTCTTC. Its protein is CASSELGLAGANQQFF.

The chain joins TRBV4-1 to TRBJ2-5; 7 nucleotides match TRBD1. Germline trimming cut 4 bases from V and 5 bases from J; bases unmatched to any gene: 4. Per germline, CDR1 MGHRA and CDR2 YSYEKL. The CDR3 runs to 13 residues. The DNA of the CDR3 is TGCGCCAGCAGCCCGACAGGGTCGGAGACCCAGTACTTC. Protein sequence: CASSPTGSETQYF.

The chain recombines TRBV7-2 with TRBJ2-7; 8 bases fit TRBD2. The germline gives CDR1 SGHTA, CDR2 FQGNSA. This CDR3 is built from 15 residues. V shed 5 bases, J shed 2 bases, and the junction held 8 bases outside the gene matches. DNA of the CDR3: TGTGCCAGCAGCGTAACTAGCGGCCAGACCTACGAGCAGTACTTC. Its protein product is CASSVTSGQTYEQYF. Variable domain in full (rest from reference TRBV7-2 and TRBJ2-7): GAGVSQSPSNKVTEKGKDVELRCDPISGHTALYWYRQSLGQGLEFLIYFQGNSAPDKSGLPSDRFSAERTGGSVSTLTIQRTQQEDSAVYLCASSVTSGQTYEQYFGPGTRLTVT.

A single count supports this clone. V usage is TRBV6-1 and J usage is TRBJ2-3, with unresolved D. The CDR3 sequence is 13 residues long. V lost 5 bases and J lost 1, with 7 bases in between. CDR1 and CDR2 (germline): MNHNS, SASEGT. The CDR3 region has the DNA TGTGCCAGCAGTCCCGGTGGCACAGATACGCAGTATTTT. Amino acids: CASSPGGTDTQYF.

The chain uses TRBV9 and TRBJ1-2; D possibly corresponds to TRBD1 (5 bases). The CDR3 is made up of 14 amino acids. V was clipped by 0 bases and J by 7 bases, with 13 bases between them. The germline CDR1 and CDR2 sequences are SGDLS and YYNGEE. The CDR3 reads CASSVGLGLVGYTF. As DNA, the CDR3 is TGTGCCAGCAGCGTAGGTCTGGGGCTGGTTGGCTACACCTTC.

This clone was counted a single time. The rearrangement uses TRBV19 and TRBJ2-1; 10 bases line up with TRBD2. The CDR3 spans 13 residues. Germline values: CDR1 LNHDA, CDR2 SQIVND (reference sequence). V shed 9 bases, J shed 8 bases, and the junction held 7 bases outside the gene matches. Here the CDR3 DNA reads TGTGCCAGCAAGCGGGAGGGGGTGGATGAGCAGTTCTTC. This encodes CASKREGVDEQFF.

The chain recombines TRBV15 with TRBJ2-2; 8 nucleotides match TRBD1. The CDR3 totals 14 residues. CDR1 and CDR2 (germline): LNHNV, YYDKDF (reference sequence). With V trimmed by 5 bases and J by 3 bases, 2 bases remained unmatched. CDR3 sequence (DNA): TGTGCCACCAGCCCACAGGGGGACACCGGGGAGCTGTTTTTT. This sequence encodes CATSPQGDTGELFF. Together with reference TRBV15 and TRBJ2-2, the CDR3 gives the full variable domain: DAMVIQNPRYQVTQFGKPVTLSCSQTLNHNVMYWYQQKSSQAPKLLFHYYDKDFNNEADTPDNFQSRRPNTSFCFLDIRSPGLGDTAMYLCATSPQGDTGELFFGEGSRLTVL.

V gene TRBV6-1 combines with J gene TRBJ2-5; possibly TRBD1 for D (5 bases). Germline V gives CDR1 MNHNS, CDR2 SASEGT. The CDR3 totals 15 residues. With 1 base removed from V and 5 bases from J, the gap between germline ends came to 14 bases. CDR3 sequence: CASSEGAGKTETQYF. The DNA of the CDR3 is TGTGCCAGCAGTGAAGGGGCAGGGAAGACGGAGACCCAGTACTTC.

The rearrangement links TRBV2 to TRBJ1-2, with 9 positions matching TRBD1. The CDR3 is 15 amino acids. J was trimmed by 6 bases and V by 2 bases; bases with no gene match: 7. Per germline, CDR1 SNHLY and CDR2 FYNNEI. CDR3 DNA sequence: TGTGCCAGCAGTGAACCCCCTGGACAGGGGAATGGCTACACCTTC. It encodes CASSEPPGQGNGYTF.

V gene TRBV13 combines with J gene TRBJ1-1, with D uncertain. CDR1 is PRHDT and CDR2 is FYEKMQ in the germline V gene (reference sequence). The CDR3 runs 14 residues. V was shortened by 1 base and J by 10 bases, with 16 bases between the two germline ends. The CDR3 sequence: CASSLVGPAGGAFF. CDR3 DNA: TGTGCCAGCAGCTTAGTAGGGCCCGCAGGTGGAGCTTTCTTT.

The rearrangement joins TRBV11-2 to TRBJ1-6; D is ambiguous. With 4 bases removed from V and 10 bases from J, the gap between germline ends came to 8 bases. The length of the CDR3 is 12 residues. CDR1 and CDR2 (germline): SGHAT, FQNNGV. The chain's CDR3 is CASSSRVSPLHF. CDR3 nucleotide sequence: TGTGCCAGCAGCTCAAGGGTCTCACCCCTCCACTTT.